One sample yielded the 7 T cell receptor beta chains listed below, sequenced in a study of CXCR3-negative and CXCR3-positive naive CD8 T cells. It was by 5' RACE with UMI labels that the TRB cDNA libraries were prepared. TCRdb reprocessed the 5' RACE reads; each CDR3 protein has one entry and no DNA is given. The repertoire shows some 130,000 distinct CDR3 sequences; the top ten hold 0.29%. What was sequenced was naive CXCR3- CD8+ T cells from blood. Subset defined: CD45RO-CCR7+CD27+CD95- naive CD8+ T cells lacking CXCR3 (TNR3-). All receptors come from a human donor in good health. Some clones in this sample may be carry-over from other donors' samples.

The rearrangement joins TRBV21-1 to TRBJ2-7. TRBV21-1 is a pseudogene segment. The CDR3 contains 15 residues. The CDR3 region is CASGRSYTSSYEQYF.

The chain carries TRBV10-3 and TRBJ2-7; TCRdb returns TRBD1, unconfirmable since there is no DNA. Germline values: CDR1 ENHRY, CDR2 SYGVKD. The CDR3 covers 13 residues. This CDR3 reads CAISTTGSYEQYF.

The chain recombines TRBV6-5 with TRBJ2-1; the D gene TCRdb calls, TRBD1, cannot be checked with no DNA. The CDR3 loop spans 16 amino acids. Germline V gives CDR1 MNHEY, CDR2 SVGAGI. The CDR3 here is CASSFQSPGTGDEQFF.

The chain uses TRBV7-9 and TRBJ1-4. The germline CDR1 and CDR2 sequences are SEHNR and FQNEAQ (reference sequence). This CDR3 comprises 17 residues. CDR3 residues: CASSLSGRGATNEKLFF. Full variable domain (remainder filled in from reference TRBV7-9 and TRBJ1-4): DTGVSQNPRHKITKRGQNVTFRCDPISEHNRLYWYRQTLGQGPEFLTYFQNEAQLEKSRLLSDRFSAERPKGSFSTLEIQRTEQGDSAMYLCASSLSGRGATNEKLFFGSGTQLSVL.

V usage is TRBV20-1 and J usage is TRBJ1-2. The CDR3 has 18 amino acids. CDR1 and CDR2 from the germline V gene are DFQATT and SNEGSKA (reference sequence). CDR3 amino acids: CSARDYSVSSPKDYGYTF.

The gene calls are TRBV6-6 and TRBJ2-7. The CDR3 runs to 14 residues. Germline CDR1 MNHNY, CDR2 SVGAGI (reference sequence). This CDR3 is CASSSIAESYEQYF.

The chain employs TRBV12-3 or TRBV12-4 and TRBJ1-1. The CDR3 contains 15 residues. The CDR3 here is CASSHAGGVNTEAFF.